Included here is one TCR beta chain sequence, with context. The CDR3 runs 15 residues. V was shortened by 6 bases and J by 6 bases, with 15 bases between the two germline ends. Germline V gives CDR1 MNHEY, CDR2 SVGAGI. The data are from a study of blood T cell repertoires in COVID-19. About the research overall: COVID-19 samples collected from the United States, Italy and Spain covered acute and convalescent phases. Sources were T cells, B-cell-depleted T cells, or PBMCs; the material itself was cDNA or gDNA.

As processed by the authors: Reference gene primer amplification yielded estimated nucleated cell counts. Generated by immunoSEQ multiplex PCR, the TCRdb table keeps only in-frame clones and is missing some. The D gene and trimming were derived from the DNA, and the V and J assignments and clone size from that table. The sample includes more than 150,000 clones, about 90% of them seen just once. This chain connects TRBV6-5 to TRBJ1-6; D is uncertain. The sample consisted of peripheral blood. The source of this sequence is a middle-aged man with active or convalescent COVID-19. The DNA for the CDR3 is TGTGCCAGCAGGGTGGAGCCAGAGGGTAATTCACCCCTCCACTTT. This translates into CASRVEPEGNSPLHF.